This T cell receptor (beta chain) was recorded in a study of T cell repertoires and HLA-DP antigens (dated by TCRdb to 2016 to 2019). Concerning the study at large: The study used an in vitro model of CD4+ T cell alloreactivity in which transduced HeLa cells presented allogeneic HLA-DP. The two alloantigens modelled structurally similar versus dissimilar alloantigens, differing from self at one and more than nine peptide-binding groove amino acids, respectively. The three donors were two male and one female, with ages ranging from the 18-to-29 to the 60-to-69 age band. An average DNA input of about 220 ng was used for sorted CD137+CD4+ samples, compared with approximately 1,300 ng for pre-culture CD4+ samples.

The immunoSEQ multiplex PCR, with forward primers for 54 TRBV segments and reverse primers for 13 TRBJ segments, was used to amplify TCRB CDR3 regions. Pre-culture CD4+ samples were sequenced at deep resolution with a target of approximately 180,000 T cell genomes. Amplicons were sequenced on an Illumina HiSeq System, producing 87 bp reads covering the CDR3. As for the original processing: PCR and sequencing errors in the reads were corrected, and CDR3 regions were defined by aligning to IMGT reference sequences. Template and unique rearrangement counts were estimated using synthetic template pools. Clonality was computed by subtracting Pielou's evenness from 1. The Daley-Smith estimator was used to estimate richness. Repertoire overlap was measured with Morisita's index. Clones present in cultured samples but not detected in the pre-culture repertoire of the same donor were defined as low-abundance clones. Held by TCRdb, this immuneACCESS table contains in-frame sequences only and omits some clones. Under half of the omission traces to an unresolved V gene where checked; the cause of the rest is unknown. V and J calls and clone size come straight from that table; D and trimming were deduced from the DNA. The sample table lists some 89,000 clones, about 89% of them with a count of one. The ten largest clones represent approximately 1.5% of the sample.

Results the study describes overall, beyond this receptor: The study was limited by having just a few donors, by relying on a non-physiological HeLa antigen-presenting system, and by using total CD4+ cells as responders. Clones undetected before culture had an average cumulative frequency of about 40% against one allele versus 50.6% against the other. Naive and memory CD4+ repertoires were not analysed separately. Sorted CD137+ cells showed similar clonality against both alloantigens, at approximately 0.36, which was much higher than the roughly 0.038 seen in pre-culture samples.

Untouched CD4+ T cells were isolated from Ficoll-separated PBMC by magnetic bead negative selection, reaching an average purity of around 98%. Untouched CD4+ T cells were isolated from Ficoll-separated PBMC with magnetic beads, reaching approximately 98% purity with negligible CD8+ contamination. Peripheral blood mononuclear cells came from the buffy coats of a few healthy blood donors, who served as the study's donors. CMV seronegative status was shared by all three donors. The DNeasy Blood & Tissue Kit was used for extraction of genomic DNA. TCRB sequencing was performed on genomic DNA from sorted CD137+CD4+ cells and pre-culture CD4+ baseline samples from each subject. Note on this clone: What antigen it recognizes has not been identified. No base qualities exist here, and no much larger clone lies one base off it.

The CDR3 sequence holds 15 residues, the cysteine and phenylalanine included. The entry retains the CDR3 DNA only, 45 bases that are in frame from base 1. Reading the germline V gene gives CDR1 SGHTS and CDR2 YDEGEE. V gives up 0 bases and J gives up 0 bases, and the segment between their germline ends measures 7 bases. This sequence uses TRBV5-8 and TRBJ1-5, and the D gene may be TRBD1, 5 bases matching. Sequenced material: CD4+ T cells from PBMCs. The receptor's source is a man in his fifties or sixties in good health and CMV-seronegative. CDR3 loop: CASSLGQGSNQPQHF. The DNA is as follows: TGTGCCAGCAGCTTGGGGCAGGGTAGCAATCAGCCCCAGCATTTT.